The clone carrying this T cell receptor beta chain has ten or more counts. Those donating, healthy Caucasian individuals from Russia, were aged roughly 6 to 90. It was with a sample-barcoded 5' primer and a J-beta primer mix that a second PCR of roughly 7 to 12 cycles was run. From the 5' RACE reads, TCRdb called clonotypes with MiXCR, one entry per CDR3 protein. Of just under 550,000 distinct CDR3 sequences detected, less than 25% appear once; the ten largest clones hold around 10%. This sample is part of a study of blood T cells in healthy people across ages. The CDR3 consists of 17 residues. CDR1 and CDR2 (germline): MDHEN, SYDVKM. The V and J ends lost 4 bases and 0 bases respectively, with 13 bases between them. This sample was shared with a second study, whose subject was T cells of mothers and their children.

The clonotype originates from a boy between 10 and 17 years old in good health. The sequencing sample was made of blood. The chain uses TRBV28 and TRBJ2-6, with TRBD1 as a possible D gene (6 bases). CDR3 nucleotide sequence: TGTGCCAGCAGTTCGGGACAACTGATCTCTGGGGCCAACGTCCTGACTTTC. Encoded protein: CASSSGQLISGANVLTF. The full variable domain, completed using reference TRBV28 and TRBJ2-6, is DVKVTQSSRYLVKRTGEKVFLECVQDMDHENMFWYRQDPGLGLRLIYFSYDVKMKEKGDIPEGYSVSREKKERFSLILESASTNQTSMYLCASSSGQLISGANVLTFGAGSRLTVL.